These T cell receptor beta chains were read from a single sample in a study of esophageal squamous cell carcinoma under preoperative chemotherapy. TCRdb re-called the PCR reads through MiXCR, storing one row per CDR3 protein. The sample lists 30,000 or so distinct CDR3 sequences, 40% to 60% occurring once. This specimen was acquired from a patient given preoperative chemotherapy. The receptors were sampled from a human donor with esophageal squamous cell carcinoma. The donor label of this sample is uncertain. CDR3s include the opening cysteine and the closing phenylalanine or tryptophan. The D gene is left open where the match is weak. Not every row has a clone size; where given, it reads once, few, many or a size class.

>15|TRBJ2-7|TRBV6-1|.|.
TGTGCCAGGGGTGGCGGCGGGGGCGGGCGAGAGACGCAGTACTTC
CARGGGGGGRETQYF
>15|TRBJ2-7|TRBV19|.|TRBD1
TGTGCCAGTAGCAAGGACAGGGTGACCCCCCACGAGCAGTACTTC
CASSKDRVTPHEQYF
>16|TRBJ2-5|TRBV11-3|.|.
TGTGCCAGCAGCTTAGAGTTCGGTTTGAGGATAGAGACCCAGTACTTC
CASSLEFGLRIETQYF
>16|TRBJ2-3|TRBV5-6|.|TRBD2
TGTGCCAGCAGCTTCCTAGCGGGGGGGCCGGGAGATACGCAGTATTTT
CASSFLAGGPGDTQYF
>15|TRBJ2-1|TRBV12-3/TRBV12-4|few|.
TGTGCCAGCAGTTCCCCGGGAGCCTCGAGCCATGAGCAGTTCTTC
CASSSPGASSHEQFF
>19|TRBJ2-3|TRBV7-2|few|TRBD2
TGTGCCAGCAGCTCCGGAGGGACTAGCGGGCGAGGTGGCACAGATACGCAGTATTTT
CASSSGGTSGRGGTDTQYF
>16|TRBJ2-6|TRBV7-8|few|TRBD1
TGTGCCAGCAGCTTAAACAGGGGGCTCGGGGCCAACGTCCTGACTTTC
CASSLNRGLGANVLTF
>17|TRBJ2-2|TRBV19|.|.
TGTGCCAGTAGTATTGGGGGGGCTCTACAGGGTTCAGATGAGCTGTATTTT
CASSIGGALQGSDELYF
>17|TRBJ2-3|TRBV7-2|.|.
TGTGCCAGCAGCTTGGGGGCCGGGGCCGTGAGCACCGGGGCGCAGTATTTT
CASSLGAGAVSTGAQYF
>15|TRBJ2-5|TRBV6-4|.|.
TGTGCCAGACCAAAAATCAGGGATTTTAAAGAGACCCAGTACTTC
CARPKIRDFKETQYF
>15|TRBJ2-3|TRBV5-6|many|.
TGTGCCAGCAGCTTAAGAGGGGCCAGCACAGATACGCAGTATTTT
CASSLRGASTDTQYF
>16|TRBJ2-2|TRBV7-9|many|TRBD2
TGTGCCAGCTCCCTCGGCGGGGGGGCGTACACCGGGGAGCTGTTTTTT
CASSLGGGAYTGELFF
>15|TRBJ2-5|TRBV4-2|.|.
TGTGCCAGCAGCCAAGATATGACTAGTGTGAAGACCCAGTACTTC
CASSQDMTSVKTQYF
>14|TRBJ2-4|TRBV6-1|.|TRBD2
TGTGCCAGCAGTCCGGGACTAGCCATCGACACGCAGTACTTC
CASSPGLAIDTQYF
>15|TRBJ1-2|TRBV7-8|.|TRBD1
TGTGCCAGCAGCTTAGGGACAGGGAAGGGCTATGGCTACACCTTC
CASSLGTGKGYGYTF
>15|TRBJ2-3|TRBV6-4|many|.
TGTGCCAGCAGTGACTCAGCCACCCCGGGGGATACGCAGTATTTT
CASSDSATPGDTQYF
>16|TRBJ1-4|TRBV7-6|.|.
TGTGCCAGCAGCTTAGTTCCAGGGAGAAGGAATGAAAAACTGTTTTTT
CASSLVPGRRNEKLFF